Sequencing of this TCR beta chain was carried out in a study of blood T cell repertoires in COVID-19. Study background: Samples of COVID-19 (acute and convalescent) were obtained from the United States, Italy and Spain. T cells, B-cell-depleted T cells, or PBMCs provided the cDNA or gDNA that served as material.

The authors' processing: Reference gene primer amplification gave estimated nucleated cell counts. TCRdb's table, derived via immunoSEQ multiplex PCR, lists solely in-frame clones and lacks some. D and trimming were read from the DNA, whereas the V and J calls and clone size are those reported in that table. This sample carries 150,000 to 200,000 clones, 90% of them seen once, and the ten largest clones take around 0.53%. The receptor was isolated from a man aged 50-59 years with acute or convalescent COVID-19. Sequences were obtained from peripheral blood.

CDR3 nucleotide sequence: TGTGCCAGCAGCTTAACCGGGAGCGAGACCCAGTACTTC. Its translation: CASSLTGSETQYF. This chain connects TRBV7-9 to TRBJ2-5; perhaps TRBD2 as D (6 bases). Germline lookup yields CDR1 SEHNR and CDR2 FQNEAQ (reference sequence). Trimming stripped 2 bases from V and 5 bases from J, with 9 bases between. The length of the CDR3 is 13 residues.